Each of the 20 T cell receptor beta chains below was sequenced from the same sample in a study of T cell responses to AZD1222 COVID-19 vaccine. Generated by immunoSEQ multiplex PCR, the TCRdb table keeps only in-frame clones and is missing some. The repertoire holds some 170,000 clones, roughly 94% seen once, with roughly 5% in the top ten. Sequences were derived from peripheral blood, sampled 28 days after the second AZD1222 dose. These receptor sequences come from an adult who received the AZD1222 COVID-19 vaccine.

DNA for the CDR3: TGTGCCAGCAGTTTATCGCACAGGGTGAACGGGAGGGGAGGGTATGAGCAGTTCTTC. Translating gives CASSLSHRVNGRGGYEQFF. The chain couples TRBV27 to TRBJ2-1, with 8 bases aligning to TRBD2. Germline V gene data show CDR1 as MNHEY and CDR2 as SMNVEV (reference sequence). Trimming took 0 bases from V and 8 from J; bases not matched to a gene: 18. This CDR3 has 19 residues.

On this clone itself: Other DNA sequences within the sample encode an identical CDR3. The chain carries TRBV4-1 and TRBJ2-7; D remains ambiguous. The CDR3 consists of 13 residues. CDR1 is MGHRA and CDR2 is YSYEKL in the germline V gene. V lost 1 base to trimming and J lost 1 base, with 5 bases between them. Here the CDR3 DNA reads TGCGCCAGCAGCCAAGGACCGTCCTACGAGCAGTACTTC. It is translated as CASSQGPSYEQYF.

The CDR3 coding sequence is TGTGCCAGCTCCAGGGACAGGGCCAACTATGGCTACACCTTC. Its translation is CASSRDRANYGYTF. The V call is TRBV18, the J call TRBJ1-2, with TRBD1 matching over 9 bases. The ends lost 6 bases at V and 2 bases at J; junction bases unmatched: 4. CDR1 is KGHSH and CDR2 is LQKENI in the germline V gene. The CDR3 loop spans 14 amino acids. Supplemented by reference TRBV18 and TRBJ1-2, the full variable domain reads NAGVMQNPRHLVRRRGQEARLRCSPMKGHSHVYWYRQLPEEGLKFMVYLQKENIIDESGMPKERFSAEFPKEGPSILRIQQVVRGDSAAYFCASSRDRANYGYTFGSGTRLTVV.

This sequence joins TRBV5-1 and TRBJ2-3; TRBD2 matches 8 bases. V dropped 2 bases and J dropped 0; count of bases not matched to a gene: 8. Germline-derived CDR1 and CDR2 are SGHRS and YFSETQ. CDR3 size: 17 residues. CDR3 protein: CASSFRLREASTDTQYF. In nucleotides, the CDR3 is TGCGCCAGCAGCTTCCGCTTGCGGGAGGCGAGCACAGATACGCAGTATTTT.

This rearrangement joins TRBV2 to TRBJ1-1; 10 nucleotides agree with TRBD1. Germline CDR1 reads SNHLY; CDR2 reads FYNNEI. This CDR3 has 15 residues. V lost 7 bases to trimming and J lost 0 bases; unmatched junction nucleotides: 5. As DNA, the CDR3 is TGTGCCAGCACACGGACAGGGGGTATGAACACTGAAGCTTTCTTT. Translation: CASTRTGGMNTEAFF. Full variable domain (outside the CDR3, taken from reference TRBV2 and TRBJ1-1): EPEVTQTPSHQVTQMGQEVILRCVPISNHLYFYWYRQILGQKVEFLVSFYNNEISEKSEIFDDQFSVERPDGSNFTLKIRSTKLEDSAMYFCASTRTGGMNTEAFFGQGTRLTVV.

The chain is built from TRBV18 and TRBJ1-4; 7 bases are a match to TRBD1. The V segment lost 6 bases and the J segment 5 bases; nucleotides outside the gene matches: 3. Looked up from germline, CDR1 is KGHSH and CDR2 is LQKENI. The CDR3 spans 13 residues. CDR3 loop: CASSGTANEKLFF. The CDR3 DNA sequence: TGTGCCAGCTCGGGGACAGCGAATGAAAAACTGTTTTTT.

CDR3 sequence reads: CASSFRGEETQYF. The CDR3 coding sequence is TGTGCCAGCAGTTTTAGGGGGGAAGAGACCCAGTACTTC. The chain joins TRBV28 to TRBJ2-5; D assignment may be TRBD1 or TRBD2 (6 bases each). The CDR3 is made up of 13 amino acids. Germline CDR1 MDHEN, CDR2 SYDVKM. V dropped 3 bases and J dropped 3 bases, with 8 bases sitting between them.

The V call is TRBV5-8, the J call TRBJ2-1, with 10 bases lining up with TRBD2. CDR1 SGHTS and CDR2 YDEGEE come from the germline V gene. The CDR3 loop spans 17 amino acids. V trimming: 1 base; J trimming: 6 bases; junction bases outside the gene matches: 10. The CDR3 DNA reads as TGTGCCAGCAGCTTGCTGGGAGGAGCGGGAGGGGTCAATGAGCAGTTCTTC. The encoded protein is CASSLLGGAGGVNEQFF.

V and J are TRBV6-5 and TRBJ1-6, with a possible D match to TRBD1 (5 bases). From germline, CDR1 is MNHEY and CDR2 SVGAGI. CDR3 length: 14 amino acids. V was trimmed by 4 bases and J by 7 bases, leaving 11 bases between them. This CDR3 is CASSWEEGNSPLHF. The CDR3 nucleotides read TGTGCCAGCAGTTGGGAGGAGGGGAATTCACCCCTCCACTTT.

The CDR3 DNA reads TGTGCCAGCAGCAAGATCCTCCGGGAGGCCCAGTACTTC. The encoded protein is CASSKILREAQYF. This chain uses TRBV12-3 or TRBV12-4 with TRBJ2-5; 7 nucleotides align to TRBD2. J lost 9 bases, V lost 6 bases, and 10 bases had no gene match. The CDR3 runs 13 residues.

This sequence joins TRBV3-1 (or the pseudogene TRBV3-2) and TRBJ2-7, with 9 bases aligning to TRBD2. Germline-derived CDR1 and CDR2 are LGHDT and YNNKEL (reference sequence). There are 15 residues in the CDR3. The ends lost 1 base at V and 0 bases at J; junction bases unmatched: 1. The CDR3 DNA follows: TGTGCCAGCAGCCAAGGGACTAGCGACTCCTACGAGCAGTACTTC. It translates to CASSQGTSDSYEQYF.

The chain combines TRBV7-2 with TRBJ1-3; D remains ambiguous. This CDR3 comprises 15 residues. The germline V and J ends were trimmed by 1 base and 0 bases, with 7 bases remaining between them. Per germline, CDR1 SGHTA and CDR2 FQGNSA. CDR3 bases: TGTGCCAGCAGCTTAGATCACTCCTCTGGAAACACCATATATTTT. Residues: CASSLDHSSGNTIYF.

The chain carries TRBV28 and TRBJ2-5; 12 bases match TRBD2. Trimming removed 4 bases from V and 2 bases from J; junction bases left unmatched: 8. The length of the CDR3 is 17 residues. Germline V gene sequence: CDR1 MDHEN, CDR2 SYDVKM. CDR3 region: CASSWSRLAGGQETQYF. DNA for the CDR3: TGTGCCAGCAGTTGGTCCCGGCTAGCGGGAGGGCAAGAGACCCAGTACTTC.

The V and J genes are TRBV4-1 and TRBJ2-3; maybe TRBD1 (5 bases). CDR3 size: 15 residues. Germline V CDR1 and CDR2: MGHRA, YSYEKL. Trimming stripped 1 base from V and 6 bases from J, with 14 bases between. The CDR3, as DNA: TGCGCCAGCAGCCAAGGGGCAGGGCGGCGGGATACGCAGTATTTT. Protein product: CASSQGAGRRDTQYF.

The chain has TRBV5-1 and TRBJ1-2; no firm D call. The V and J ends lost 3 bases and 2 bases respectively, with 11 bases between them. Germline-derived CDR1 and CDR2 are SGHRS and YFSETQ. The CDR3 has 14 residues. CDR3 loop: CASSYDGSNYGYTF. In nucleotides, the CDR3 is TGCGCCAGCAGCTACGACGGCTCGAACTATGGCTACACCTTC.

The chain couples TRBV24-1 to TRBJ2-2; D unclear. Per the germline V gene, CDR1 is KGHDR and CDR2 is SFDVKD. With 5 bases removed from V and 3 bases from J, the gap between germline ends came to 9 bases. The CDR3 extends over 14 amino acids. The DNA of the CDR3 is TGTGCCACCAGTGGCAGTTCGGACACCGGGGAGCTGTTTTTT. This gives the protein CATSGSSDTGELFF.

CDR3 in amino acids: CASSFAGGSNEQFF. CDR3 in DNA: TGTGCCAGCAGTTTTGCGGGAGGGAGCAATGAGCAGTTCTTC. The chain recombines TRBV28 with TRBJ2-1; 9 positions match TRBD2. Germline CDR1 reads MDHEN; CDR2 reads SYDVKM. Trimming removed 3 bases from V and 6 bases from J; junction bases left unmatched: 3. The CDR3 has 14 residues.

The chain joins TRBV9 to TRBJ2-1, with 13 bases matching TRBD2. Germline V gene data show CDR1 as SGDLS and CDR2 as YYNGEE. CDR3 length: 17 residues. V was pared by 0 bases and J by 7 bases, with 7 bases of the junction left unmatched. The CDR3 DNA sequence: TGTGCCAGCAGCGTAGGCCCCGGGACTAGCGGGAAGAATGAGCAGTTCTTC. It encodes CASSVGPGTSGKNEQFF.

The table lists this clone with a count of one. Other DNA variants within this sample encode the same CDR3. CDR3 nucleotides: TGTGCCAGTAGTTTACAGGGTAATCAGCCCCAGCATTTT. It specifies CASSLQGNQPQHF. The V call is TRBV19, the J call TRBJ1-5, with a tentative D call TRBD1 (6 bases). Germline V lookup: CDR1 LNHDA, CDR2 SQIVND (reference sequence). The CDR3 has 13 amino acids. Trimming removed 5 bases from V and 4 bases from J, with 9 bases in between.

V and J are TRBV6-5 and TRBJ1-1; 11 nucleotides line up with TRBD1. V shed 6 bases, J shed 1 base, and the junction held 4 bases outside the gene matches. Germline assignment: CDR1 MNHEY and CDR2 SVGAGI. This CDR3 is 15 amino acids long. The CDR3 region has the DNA TGTGCCAGCAGCCGGGACAGGGGGAGGAACACTGAAGCTTTCTTT. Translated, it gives CASSRDRGRNTEAFF.